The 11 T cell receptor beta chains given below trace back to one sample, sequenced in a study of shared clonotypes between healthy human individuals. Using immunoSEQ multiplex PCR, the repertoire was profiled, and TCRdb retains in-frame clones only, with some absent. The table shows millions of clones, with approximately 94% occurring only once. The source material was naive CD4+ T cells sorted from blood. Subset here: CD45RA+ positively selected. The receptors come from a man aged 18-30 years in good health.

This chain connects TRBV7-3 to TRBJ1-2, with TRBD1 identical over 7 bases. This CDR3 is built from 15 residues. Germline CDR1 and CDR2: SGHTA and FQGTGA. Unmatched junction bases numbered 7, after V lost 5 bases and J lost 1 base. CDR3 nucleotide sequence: TGTGCCAGCAGCCCGACCGGGACAGTTAACTATGGCTACACCTTC. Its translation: CASSPTGTVNYGYTF. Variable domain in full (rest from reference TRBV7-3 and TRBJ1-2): GAGVSQTPSNKVTEKGKYVELRCDPISGHTALYWYRQSLGQGPEFLIYFQGTGAADDSGLPNDRFFAVRPEGSVSTLKIQRTERGDSAVYLCASSPTGTVNYGYTFGSGTRLTVV.

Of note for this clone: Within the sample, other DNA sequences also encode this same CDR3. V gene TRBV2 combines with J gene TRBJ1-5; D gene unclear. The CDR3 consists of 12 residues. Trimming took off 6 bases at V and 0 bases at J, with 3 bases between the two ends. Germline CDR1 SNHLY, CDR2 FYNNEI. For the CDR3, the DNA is TGTGCCAGCAGGGATAGCAATCAGCCCCAGCATTTT. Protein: CASRDSNQPQHF.

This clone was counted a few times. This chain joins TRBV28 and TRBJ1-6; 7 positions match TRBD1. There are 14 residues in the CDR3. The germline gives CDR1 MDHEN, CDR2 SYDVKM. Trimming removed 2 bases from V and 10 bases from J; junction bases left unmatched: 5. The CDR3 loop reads CASSLQQGISPLHF. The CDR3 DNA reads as TGTGCCAGCAGTTTACAACAGGGGATCTCACCCCTCCACTTT.

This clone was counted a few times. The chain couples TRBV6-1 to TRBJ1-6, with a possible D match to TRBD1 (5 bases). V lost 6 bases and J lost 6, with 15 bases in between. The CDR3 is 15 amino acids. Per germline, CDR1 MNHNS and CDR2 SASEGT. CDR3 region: CASSAQALGNSPLHF. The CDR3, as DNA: TGTGCCAGCAGCGCACAGGCTTTAGGTAATTCACCCCTCCACTTT.

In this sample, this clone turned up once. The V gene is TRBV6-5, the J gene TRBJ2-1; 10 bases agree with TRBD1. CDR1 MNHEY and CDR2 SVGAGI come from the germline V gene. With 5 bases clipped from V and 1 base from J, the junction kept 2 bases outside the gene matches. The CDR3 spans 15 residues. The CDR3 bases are TGTGCCAGCAGTCGGACAGGGGGTTCCTACAATGAGCAGTTCTTC. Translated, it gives CASSRTGGSYNEQFF.

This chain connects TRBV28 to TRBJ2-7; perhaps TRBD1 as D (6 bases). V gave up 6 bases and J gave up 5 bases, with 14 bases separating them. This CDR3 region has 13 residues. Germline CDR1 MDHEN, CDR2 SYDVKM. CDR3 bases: TGTGCCAGCAGACGCACAGGGTATCACGAGCAGTACTTC. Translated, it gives CASRRTGYHEQYF.

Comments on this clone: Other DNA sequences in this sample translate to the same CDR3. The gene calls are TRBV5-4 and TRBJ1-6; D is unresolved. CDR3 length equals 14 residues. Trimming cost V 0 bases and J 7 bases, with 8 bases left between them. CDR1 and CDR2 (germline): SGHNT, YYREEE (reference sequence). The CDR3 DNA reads TGTGCCAGCAGCTTGGATTCAGTCAATTCACCCCTCCACTTT. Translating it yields CASSLDSVNSPLHF.

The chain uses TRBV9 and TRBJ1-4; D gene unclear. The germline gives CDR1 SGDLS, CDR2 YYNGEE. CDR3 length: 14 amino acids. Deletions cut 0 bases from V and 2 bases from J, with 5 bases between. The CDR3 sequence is CASSVDMTNEKLFF. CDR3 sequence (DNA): TGTGCCAGCAGCGTAGATATGACTAATGAAAAACTGTTTTTT.

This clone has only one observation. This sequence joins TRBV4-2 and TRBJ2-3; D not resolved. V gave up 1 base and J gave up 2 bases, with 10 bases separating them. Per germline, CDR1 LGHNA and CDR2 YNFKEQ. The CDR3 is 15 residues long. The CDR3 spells CASSQGAETTDTQYF. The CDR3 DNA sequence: TGTGCCAGCAGCCAAGGGGCGGAGACCACAGATACGCAGTATTTT.

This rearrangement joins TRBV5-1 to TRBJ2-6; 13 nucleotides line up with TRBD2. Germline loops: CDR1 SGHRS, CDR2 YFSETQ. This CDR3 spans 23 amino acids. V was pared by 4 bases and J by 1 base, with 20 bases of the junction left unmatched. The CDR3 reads CASSLWTSGSKIVITSGANVLTF. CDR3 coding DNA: TGCGCCAGCAGCCTATGGACTAGCGGGAGTAAAATTGTGATAACTTCTGGGGCCAACGTCCTGACTTTC.

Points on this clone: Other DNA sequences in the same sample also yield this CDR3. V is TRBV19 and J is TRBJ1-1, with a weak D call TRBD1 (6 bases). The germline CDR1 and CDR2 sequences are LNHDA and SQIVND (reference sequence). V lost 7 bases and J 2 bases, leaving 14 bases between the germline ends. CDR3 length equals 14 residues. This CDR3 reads CASTSRGPNTEAFF. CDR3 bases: TGTGCCAGTACCTCCCGGGGGCCTAACACTGAAGCTTTCTTT.